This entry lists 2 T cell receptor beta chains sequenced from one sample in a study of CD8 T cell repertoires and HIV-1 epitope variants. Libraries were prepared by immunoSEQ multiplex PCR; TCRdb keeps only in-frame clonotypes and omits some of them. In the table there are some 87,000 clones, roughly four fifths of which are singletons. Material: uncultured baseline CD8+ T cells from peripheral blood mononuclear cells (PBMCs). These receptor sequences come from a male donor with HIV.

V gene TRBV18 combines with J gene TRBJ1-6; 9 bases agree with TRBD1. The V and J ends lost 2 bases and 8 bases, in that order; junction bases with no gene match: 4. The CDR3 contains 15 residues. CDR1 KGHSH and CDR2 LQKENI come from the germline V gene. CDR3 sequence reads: CASSPGQGNDSPLHF. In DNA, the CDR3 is TGTGCCAGCTCACCAGGACAGGGGAACGATTCACCCCTCCACTTT.

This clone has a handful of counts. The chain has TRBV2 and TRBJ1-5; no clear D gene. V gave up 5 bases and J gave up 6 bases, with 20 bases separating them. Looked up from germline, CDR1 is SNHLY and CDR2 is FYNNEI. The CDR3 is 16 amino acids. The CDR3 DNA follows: TGTGCCAGCAGTAAAGGGAGAATGGGAGCAGCTCAGCCCCAGCATTTT. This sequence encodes CASSKGRMGAAQPQHF.